This TCR beta chain was identified during a study of cytomegalovirus exposure and HLA in healthy donors. Points from the study as a whole: Sequencing depth across donors, presence/absence analyses assumed, was roughly uniform. Being productive about 87% or about 30% of the time was typical of most TCR beta V segments in an earlier analysis.

This clone turned up a few times. Its antigen is not identified. PCR primers comprised 60 Vbeta and 13 Jbeta primers. Data came from immunoSEQ multiplex PCR; TCRdb stores just in-frame clones and leaves some out. The sample consists of about 94,000 clones, 77% of them appearing once. From germline, CDR1 is LGHNA and CDR2 YSLEER. V dropped 0 bases and J dropped 5 bases, with 16 bases sitting between them. The CDR3 sequence is 16 residues long. The specimen sequenced was PBMCs. The J gene is TRBJ1-2, the V gene TRBV4-3; D is unclear. The receptor's source is a man aged 25-45 years in good health and CMV-seronegative. CDR3 in DNA: TGCGCCAGCAGCCAAGATGGAGGCCGTTCAGAGTATGGCTACACCTTC. It encodes CASSQDGGRSEYGYTF.